Following are 16 T cell receptor beta chains from one sample sequenced in a study of cytomegalovirus exposure and HLA in healthy donors. PCR was performed using 60 Vbeta and 13 Jbeta primers. Assay used: immunoSEQ multiplex PCR; TCRdb lists only in-frame clones, some missing. Here the sample spans around 210,000 clones, around four fifths being singletons. Input material: PBMCs. Receptors originate from a boy aged 10-17 years in good health and CMV-seronegative.

The genes are TRBV5-1 and TRBJ2-5; 10 positions match TRBD2. The CDR3 runs to 15 residues. V gave up 4 bases and J gave up 5 bases; unmatched junction bases: 8. The germline CDR1 and CDR2 sequences are SGHRS and YFSETQ. CDR3 in amino acids: CASSTKRGGRETQYF. DNA for the CDR3: TGCGCCAGCAGCACGAAGCGGGGGGGCCGCGAGACCCAGTACTTC.

This clone was counted once. This sequence joins TRBV20-1 and TRBJ1-2; D is unresolved. Looked up from germline, CDR1 is DFQATT and CDR2 is SNEGSKA (reference sequence). The CDR3 spans 11 residues. V was trimmed by 3 bases and J by 6 bases, leaving 8 bases between them. The CDR3 nucleotides read TGCAGTGCTAGTACCGACAATGGCTACACCTTC. It yields the protein CSASTDNGYTF.

The rearrangement uses TRBV5-5 and TRBJ1-1, with a tentative D call TRBD1 (6 bases). The V gene's germline CDR1 is SGHKS and CDR2 YYEKEE (reference sequence). Trimming removed 4 bases from V and 0 bases from J, with 22 bases in between. This CDR3 comprises 18 residues. The CDR3 here is CASSPSVGTIAMNTEAFF. CDR3 DNA sequence: TGTGCCAGCAGCCCCTCAGTGGGGACAATAGCGATGAACACTGAAGCTTTCTTT. The complete variable domain, with remaining parts taken from reference TRBV5-5 and TRBJ1-1, reads DAGVTQSPTHLIKTRGQQVTLRCSPISGHKSVSWYQQVLGQGPQFIFQYYEKEERGRGNFPDRFSARQFPNYSSELNVNALLLGDSALYLCASSPSVGTIAMNTEAFFGQGTRLTVV.

The rearrangement uses TRBV20-1 and TRBJ2-1; D is uncertain. The CDR3 extends over 11 amino acids. V lost 4 bases and J lost 8, with 9 bases in between. Germline loops: CDR1 DFQATT, CDR2 SNEGSKA (reference sequence). CDR3 DNA: TGCAGTGCTACTTTTAGAGATGAGCAGTTCTTC. Its protein product is CSATFRDEQFF.

This chain uses TRBV9 with TRBJ2-2, with a tentative D call TRBD1 (5 bases). CDR3 length: 14 residues. In germline, CDR1 is SGDLS, CDR2 YYNGEE. V lost 4 bases and J lost 5, with 12 bases in between. CDR3: CASSPQRGTGELFF. In DNA, the CDR3 is TGTGCCAGCAGCCCCCAAAGGGGTACCGGGGAGCTGTTTTTT.

The rearrangement joins TRBV29-1 to TRBJ2-2; 9 bases match TRBD2. Looked up from germline, CDR1 is SQVTM and CDR2 is ANQGSEA. After removal of 6 bases from V and 6 bases from J, the junction contained 5 bases not matched to a gene. This CDR3 contains 13 residues. The DNA for the CDR3 is TGCAGCGTACTGGCGGGGGGGGCCGGGGAGCTGTTTTTT. Amino acid sequence: CSVLAGGAGELFF.

V gene TRBV7-8 combines with J gene TRBJ2-3; TRBD2 agrees at 8 bases. The germline gives CDR1 SGHVS, CDR2 FQNEAQ. The V segment lost 5 bases and the J segment 0 bases; nucleotides outside the gene matches: 19. The CDR3 spans 20 residues. CDR3 in amino acids: CASSTYSTGTRDRSTDTQYF. CDR3 coding DNA: TGTGCCAGCAGCACCTATTCCACCGGGACTAGAGATAGAAGCACAGATACGCAGTATTTT.

V gene TRBV29-1 combines with J gene TRBJ2-3; 8 positions agree with TRBD2. Looked up from germline, CDR1 is SQVTM and CDR2 is ANQGSEA. The CDR3 has 16 residues. V shed 4 bases, J shed 2 bases, and the junction held 11 bases outside the gene matches. CDR3 protein: CSVAGSGDTPTDTQYF. In DNA form, the CDR3 reads TGCAGCGTTGCGGGTAGCGGGGACACACCCACAGATACGCAGTATTTT.

V gene TRBV5-5 combines with J gene TRBJ1-1, with a tentative D call TRBD1 (5 bases). Germline CDR1 reads SGHKS; CDR2 reads YYEKEE (reference sequence). Trimming took off 5 bases at V and 6 bases at J, with 14 bases between the two ends. This CDR3 is built from 13 residues. CDR3 sequence: CASRSTGAPEAFF. The CDR3 DNA reads TGTGCCAGCAGGAGCACAGGCGCCCCTGAAGCTTTCTTT.

The table lists this clone with a count of one. At one boundary the junction diverges from the germline segment, which might be a read error. The chain employs TRBV6-5 and TRBJ1-3; D gene uncertain. CDR1 is MNHEY and CDR2 is SVGAGI in the germline V gene. This CDR3 has 15 residues. CDR3 sequence: CASSYSTLSGDTIYF. The CDR3, as DNA: TGTGCCAGCAGTTACTCCACACTCTCTGGAGACACCATATATTTT.

The chain combines TRBV7-9 with TRBJ1-1, with TRBD1 matching 8 bases. Unmatched junction bases numbered 7, after V lost 1 base and J lost 0 bases. The CDR3 runs to 17 residues. Germline loops: CDR1 SEHNR, CDR2 FQNEAQ (reference sequence). The CDR3 bases are TGTGCCAGCAGCTTAGATCGGACAGGGTTAATGAACACTGAAGCTTTCTTT. It is translated as CASSLDRTGLMNTEAFF.

The rearrangement links TRBV6-1 to TRBJ1-3; D not certain. Trimming cost V 7 bases and J 0 bases, with 10 bases left between them. Germline V gives CDR1 MNHNS, CDR2 SASEGT. This CDR3 is 14 amino acids long. CDR3 nucleotides: TGTGCCAGCACTATAACAGACTCTGGAAACACCATATATTTT. Translating gives CASTITDSGNTIYF.

The J gene is TRBJ1-1, the V gene TRBV27, with D unresolved. The CDR3 sequence is 14 residues long. The germline V gene encodes CDR1 MNHEY and CDR2 SMNVEV (reference sequence). V lost 1 base to trimming and J lost 5 bases, with 11 bases between them. The CDR3 region is CASSLFGLMTEAFF. The CDR3 DNA reads as TGTGCCAGCAGTTTATTTGGACTTATGACTGAAGCTTTCTTT.

The chain couples TRBV5-1 to TRBJ1-4, with TRBD1 matching over 8 bases. Trimming cost V 3 bases and J 3 bases; bases outside gene matches: 4. Looked up from germline, CDR1 is SGHRS and CDR2 is YFSETQ. CDR3 size: 15 residues. CDR3 amino acids: CASSWGQVSNEKLFF. In nucleotides, the CDR3 is TGCGCCAGCAGCTGGGGACAGGTCTCTAATGAAAAACTGTTTTTT.

The V and J genes are TRBV4-1 and TRBJ2-1; possibly TRBD2 for D (5 bases). This CDR3 is 17 amino acids long. Per germline, CDR1 MGHRA and CDR2 YSYEKL. V dropped 1 base and J dropped 4 bases, with 17 bases sitting between them. CDR3 nucleotides: TGCGCCAGCAGCCAAGTACCAACTAGGACCCGTTACAATGAGCAGTTCTTC. Protein sequence: CASSQVPTRTRYNEQFF.

The V and J genes are TRBV7-2 and TRBJ1-4; TRBD1 matches at 9 bases. This CDR3 region has 14 residues. The V gene end was trimmed by 6 bases and the J gene end by 7 bases; junction bases not matched to a gene: 6. Germline V gives CDR1 SGHTA, CDR2 FQGNSA. The CDR3 nucleotides read TGTGCCAGCAGGCAGACAGGGGGTCCTGAAAAACTGTTTTTT. Translating gives CASRQTGGPEKLFF.